A selection of T cell receptor beta chains follows, all from one sample in a study of OX40 agonist ivuxolimab in advanced cancers. Some clones are missing from TCRdb's copy, which holds only in-frame ones; the method was immunoSEQ multiplex PCR. The sample lists 98,000 or so clones, around 90% occurring once. The material sequenced was CD4+ or CD8+ T cells sorted from blood, taken in a trial of the OX40 agonist ivuxolimab. The receptor set was obtained from an adult with an advanced solid tumor such as melanoma, head and neck, liver or kidney cancer. CDR3s include the opening cysteine and the closing phenylalanine or tryptophan. Fields, in order: J gene, V gene, D gene, clone size, CDR3 protein, CDR3 DNA. A D gene is named only where the DNA matches it firmly. Size values are once, few and many counts, or a class for expanded clones, and some rows have none.

TRBJ2-2,TRBV11-3,TRBD2,NA,CASSPTSGRGELFF,TGTGCCAGCAGCCCGACTAGCGGGAGGGGGGAGCTGTTTTTT
TRBJ2-3,TRBV1,NA,once,CTSSLHWRDTQYF,TGCACCAGCAGTCTCCATTGGAGAGATACGCAGTATTTT
TRBJ1-2,TRBV19,NA,NA,CASSISQYGYTF,TGTGCCAGTAGTATCTCGCAGTATGGCTACACCTTC
TRBJ2-7,TRBV10-3,TRBD1,NA,CAIRGQGYEQYF,TGTGCCATCAGGGGACAGGGTTACGAGCAGTACTTC
TRBJ2-5,TRBV10-3,TRBD2,NA,CAIRPSGGEGEETQYF,TGTGCCATCAGGCCCTCCGGGGGGGAGGGCGAAGAGACCCAGTACTTC
TRBJ1-2,TRBV4-1,TRBD1,NA,CASSQDYRKSTGNYGYTF,TGCGCCAGCAGCCAAGATTACCGTAAATCGACAGGGAACTATGGCTACACCTTC
TRBJ2-7,TRBV5-4,TRBD1,few,CASSPRQGFSREQYF,TGTGCCAGCAGCCCAAGACAGGGCTTTTCGCGCGAGCAGTACTTC
TRBJ1-1,TRBV28,NA,NA,CASRGPNTEAFF,TGTGCCAGCAGGGGACCTAACACTGAAGCTTTCTTT
TRBJ1-1,TRBV28,TRBD1,few,CASSLWGTGRNTEAFF,TGTGCCAGCAGTTTATGGGGGACAGGCCGGAACACTGAAGCTTTCTTT
TRBJ2-2,TRBV7-8,TRBD2,NA,CASSLGLAGTGELFF,TGTGCCAGCAGCTTGGGACTAGCGGGGACCGGGGAGCTGTTTTTT
TRBJ2-1,TRBV15,TRBD2,NA,CATSRVHSGSYNEQFF,TGTGCCACCAGCAGAGTACATAGCGGGTCTTACAATGAGCAGTTCTTC
TRBJ2-2,TRBV4-2,TRBD2,NA,CASSQETAGVPGELFF,TGTGCCAGCAGCCAAGAAACAGCGGGAGTTCCGGGGGAGCTGTTTTTT
TRBJ1-2,TRBV5-3,NA,NA,CARSLVEGVWHGYTF,TGTGCCAGAAGCTTGGTGGAGGGGGTTTGGCATGGCTACACCTTC
TRBJ2-7,TRBV18,TRBD1,NA,CASSPGQGHYEQYF,TGTGCCAGCTCACCCGGACAGGGTCACTACGAGCAGTACTTC
TRBJ2-6,TRBV7-2,NA,NA,CASSPRQFSGANVLTF,TGTGCCAGCAGCCCCCGGCAGTTCTCTGGGGCCAACGTCCTGACTTTC
TRBJ2-5,TRBV7-2,TRBD2,NA,CASNPQGGRETQYF,TGTGCCAGCAACCCGCAGGGAGGGCGCGAGACCCAGTACTTC
TRBJ1-2,TRBV28,TRBD1,NA,CASSLGQGRYGYTF,TGTGCCAGCAGTTTGGGACAGGGGCGGTATGGCTACACCTTC
TRBJ2-3,TRBV19,TRBD1,NA,CASSLQGADTQYF,TGTGCCAGTAGCCTCCAGGGGGCGGATACGCAGTATTTT
TRBJ2-5,TRBV5-1,TRBD2,once,CASSRGGQETQYF,TGCGCCAGCAGCCGGGGGGGCCAAGAGACCCAGTACTTC
TRBJ2-7,TRBV4-1,TRBD1,NA,CASSRGQGTPAGFEQYF,TGCGCCAGCAGCCGAGGACAGGGCACCCCCGCGGGCTTCGAGCAGTACTTC
TRBJ2-4,TRBV29-1,TRBD1,NA,CSVRQGGSIQYF,TGCAGCGTACGACAGGGGGGAAGCATTCAGTACTTC
TRBJ2-5,TRBV7-2,NA,NA,CASSLTQGRQETQYF,TGTGCCAGCAGCCTTACCCAAGGTCGGCAAGAGACCCAGTACTTC
TRBJ2-3,TRBV29-1,TRBD2,NA,CSVLKSGKQYF,TGCAGCGTTTTGAAAAGCGGGAAGCAGTATTTT
TRBJ2-7,TRBV19,TRBD1,NA,CASSIQGQGSYEQYF,TGTGCCAGTAGTATTCAAGGACAGGGTTCCTACGAGCAGTACTTC
TRBJ2-1,TRBV5-1,TRBD2,NA,CASRPLTSGKINEQFF,TGCGCCAGCAGACCACTAACTAGCGGGAAGATCAATGAGCAGTTCTTC
TRBJ2-5,TRBV28,NA,NA,CASRRQTLPETQYF,TGTGCCAGCAGACGCCAGACACTCCCAGAGACCCAGTACTTC
TRBJ2-7,TRBV7-2,TRBD1,NA,CASSLAQGARGEQYF,TGTGCCAGCAGCTTAGCCCAGGGGGCGCGTGGCGAGCAGTACTTC
TRBJ1-1,TRBV10-3,NA,NA,CAISNRANTEAFF,TGTGCCATCAGTAACAGGGCGAACACTGAAGCTTTCTTT
TRBJ1-2,TRBV27,NA,NA,CASSLDGQYGYTF,TGTGCCAGCAGTTTAGACGGGCAATATGGCTACACCTTC
TRBJ2-4,TRBV11-2,NA,NA,CASSFRPRDKGDIQYF,TGTGCCAGCAGCTTCCGCCCCCGGGACAAGGGGGACATTCAGTACTTC
TRBJ2-2,TRBV4-1,NA,NA,CASSQRRAGYPGELFF,TGCGCCAGCAGCCAACGAAGGGCCGGATACCCCGGGGAGCTGTTTTTT
TRBJ2-5,TRBV9,NA,NA,CASSPAPLRVGETQYF,TGTGCCAGCAGCCCAGCCCCCCTAAGGGTAGGAGAGACCCAGTACTTC
TRBJ2-7,TRBV28,NA,NA,CASQPGSSNLYEQYF,TGTGCCAGCCAACCCGGCTCCAGCAACCTATACGAGCAGTACTTC
TRBJ2-7,TRBV5-6,NA,NA,CASSWQSYEQYF,TGTGCCAGCAGCTGGCAATCCTACGAGCAGTACTTC
TRBJ1-1,TRBV6-4,NA,once,CASRISGTPSAEAFF,TGTGCCAGCAGGATATCGGGGACTCCCAGTGCTGAAGCTTTCTTT
TRBJ2-5,TRBV5-1,TRBD1,NA,CASSSGQGLIQETQYF,TGCGCCAGCAGTTCCGGACAGGGATTAATACAAGAGACCCAGTACTTC
TRBJ2-5,TRBV28,TRBD1,NA,CASSSPGTGGLKGTQYF,TGTGCCAGCAGTTCCCCCGGGACAGGGGGCTTGAAGGGGACCCAGTACTTC
TRBJ1-5,TRBV4-1,NA,NA,CASSQDPAPGYQPQHF,TGCGCCAGCAGCCAAGACCCCGCCCCCGGCTATCAGCCCCAGCATTTT
TRBJ2-2,TRBV4-1,NA,NA,CASSQVHGNANTGELFF,TGCGCCAGCAGCCAAGTGCATGGGAACGCGAACACCGGGGAGCTGTTTTTT
TRBJ1-1,TRBV4-2,NA,NA,CASSQEVTQPEAFF,TGTGCCAGCAGCCAAGAAGTCACCCAACCTGAAGCTTTCTTT
TRBJ2-5,TRBV6-5,NA,NA,CASSYTKGWETQYF,TGTGCCAGCAGTTACACCAAGGGTTGGGAGACCCAGTACTTC
TRBJ2-6,TRBV10-3,TRBD1,NA,CATRQGERSGANVLTF,TGTGCCACGCGACAGGGGGAACGCTCTGGGGCCAACGTCCTGACTTTC
TRBJ1-3,TRBV2,NA,NA,CASSGVYGNTIYF,TGTGCCAGCAGTGGGGTTTACGGAAACACCATATATTTT
TRBJ2-2,TRBV28,NA,NA,CASSDARITGELFF,TGTGCCAGCAGCGACGCCAGGATCACCGGGGAGCTGTTTTTT
TRBJ2-2,TRBV27,TRBD2,NA,CASSFWLAGGTGELFF,TGTGCCAGCAGTTTTTGGCTAGCGGGAGGTACCGGGGAGCTGTTTTTT
TRBJ2-1,TRBV5-4,TRBD2,NA,CASSPTTSGRAGEQFF,TGTGCCAGCAGCCCGACGACTAGCGGGAGGGCCGGGGAGCAGTTCTTC